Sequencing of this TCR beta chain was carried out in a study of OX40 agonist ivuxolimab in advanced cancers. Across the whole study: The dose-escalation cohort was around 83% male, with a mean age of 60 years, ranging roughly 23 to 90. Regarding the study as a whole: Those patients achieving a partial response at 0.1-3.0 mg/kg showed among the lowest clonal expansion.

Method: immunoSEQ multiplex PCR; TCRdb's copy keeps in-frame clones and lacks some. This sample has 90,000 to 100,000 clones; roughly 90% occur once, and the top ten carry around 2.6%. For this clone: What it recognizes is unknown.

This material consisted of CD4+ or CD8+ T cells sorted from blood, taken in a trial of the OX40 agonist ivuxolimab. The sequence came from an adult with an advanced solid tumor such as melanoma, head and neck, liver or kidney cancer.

As DNA, the CDR3 is TGTGCCAGCAGCTTGAACGCCAGGGGGAAGGGGGAGAGGGAGACCCAGTACTTC. Protein: CASSLNARGKGERETQYF. J is TRBJ2-5 and V is TRBV5-4; 7 nucleotides align to TRBD1. The ends lost 1 base at V and 5 bases at J; junction bases unmatched: 17. In germline, CDR1 is SGHNT, CDR2 YYREEE (reference sequence). The CDR3 is made up of 18 amino acids.